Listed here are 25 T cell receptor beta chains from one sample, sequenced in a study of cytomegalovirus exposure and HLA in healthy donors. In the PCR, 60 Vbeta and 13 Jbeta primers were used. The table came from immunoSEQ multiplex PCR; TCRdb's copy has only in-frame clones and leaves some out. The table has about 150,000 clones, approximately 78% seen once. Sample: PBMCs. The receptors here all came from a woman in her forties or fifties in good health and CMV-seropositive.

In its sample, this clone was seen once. CDR3 sequence: CASSRGSLSTDTQYF. The CDR3 DNA reads TGTGCCAGCTCACGGGGTTCCCTGAGCACAGATACGCAGTATTTT. V is TRBV9 and J is TRBJ2-3; TRBD2 is a possible D gene (5 bases). Germline lookup yields CDR1 SGDLS and CDR2 YYNGEE. The V gene lost 7 bases and the J gene lost 0 bases, with 15 bases spanning the gap. The CDR3 spans 15 residues.

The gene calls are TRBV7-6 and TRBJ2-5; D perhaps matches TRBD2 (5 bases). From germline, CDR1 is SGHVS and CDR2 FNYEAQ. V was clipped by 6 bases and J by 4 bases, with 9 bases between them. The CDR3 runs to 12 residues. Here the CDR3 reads CASRQEGETQYF. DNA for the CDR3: TGTGCCAGCAGACAAGAGGGAGAGACCCAGTACTTC.

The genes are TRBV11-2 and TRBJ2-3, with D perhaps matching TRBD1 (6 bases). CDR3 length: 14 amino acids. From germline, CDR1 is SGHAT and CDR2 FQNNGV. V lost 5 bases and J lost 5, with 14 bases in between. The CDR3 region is CASSTNRVQDTQYF. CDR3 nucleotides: TGTGCCAGCAGCACCAACAGGGTCCAAGATACGCAGTATTTT.

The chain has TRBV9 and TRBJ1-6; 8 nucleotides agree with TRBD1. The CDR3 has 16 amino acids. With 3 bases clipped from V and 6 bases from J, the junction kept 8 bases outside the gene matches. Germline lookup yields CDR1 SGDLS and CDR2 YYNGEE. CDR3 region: CASSAGPTGGNSPLHF. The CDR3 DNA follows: TGTGCCAGCAGCGCCGGACCTACAGGGGGTAATTCACCCCTCCACTTT.

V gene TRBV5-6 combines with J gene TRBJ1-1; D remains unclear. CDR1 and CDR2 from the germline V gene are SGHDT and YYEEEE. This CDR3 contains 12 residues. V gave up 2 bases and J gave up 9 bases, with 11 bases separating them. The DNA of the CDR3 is TGTGCCAGCAGCTTAAAGTCCGGTAAAGCTTTCTTT. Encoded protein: CASSLKSGKAFF.

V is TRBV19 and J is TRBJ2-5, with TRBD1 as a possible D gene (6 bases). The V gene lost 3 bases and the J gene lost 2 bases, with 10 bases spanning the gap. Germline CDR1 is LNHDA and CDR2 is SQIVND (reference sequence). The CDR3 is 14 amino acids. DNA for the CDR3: TGTGCCAGTAGTATGGGGGCCCTTCAAGAGACCCAGTACTTC. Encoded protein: CASSMGALQETQYF.

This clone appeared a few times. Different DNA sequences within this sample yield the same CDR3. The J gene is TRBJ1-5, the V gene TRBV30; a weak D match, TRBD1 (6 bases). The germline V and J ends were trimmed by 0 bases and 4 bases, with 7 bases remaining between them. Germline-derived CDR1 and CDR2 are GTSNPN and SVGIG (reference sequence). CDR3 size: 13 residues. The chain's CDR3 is CAWSVQGNQPQHF. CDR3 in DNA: TGTGCCTGGAGTGTCCAGGGGAATCAGCCCCAGCATTTT.

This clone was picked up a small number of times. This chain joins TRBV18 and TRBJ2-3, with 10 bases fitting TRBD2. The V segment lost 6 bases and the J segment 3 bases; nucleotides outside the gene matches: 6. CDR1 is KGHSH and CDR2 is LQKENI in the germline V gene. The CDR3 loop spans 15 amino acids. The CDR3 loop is CASSQNSGGTDTQYF. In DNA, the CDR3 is TGTGCCAGCTCCCAGAATAGCGGGGGGACAGATACGCAGTATTTT.

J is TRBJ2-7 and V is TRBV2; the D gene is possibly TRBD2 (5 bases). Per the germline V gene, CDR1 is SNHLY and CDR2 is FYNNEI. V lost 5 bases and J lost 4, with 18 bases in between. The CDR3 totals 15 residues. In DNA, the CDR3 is TGTGCCAGCAGTACGGGCTCAACGAGGGTTTACGAGCAGTACTTC. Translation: CASSTGSTRVYEQYF. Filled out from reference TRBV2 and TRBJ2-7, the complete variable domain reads EPEVTQTPSHQVTQMGQEVILRCVPISNHLYFYWYRQILGQKVEFLVSFYNNEISEKSEIFDDQFSVERPDGSNFTLKIRSTKLEDSAMYFCASSTGSTRVYEQYFGPGTRLTVT.

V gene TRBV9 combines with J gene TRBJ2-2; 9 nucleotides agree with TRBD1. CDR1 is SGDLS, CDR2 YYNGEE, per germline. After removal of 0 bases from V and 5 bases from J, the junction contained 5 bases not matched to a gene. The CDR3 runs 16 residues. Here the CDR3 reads CASSVGGTGRTGELFF. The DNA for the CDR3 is TGTGCCAGCAGCGTAGGAGGGACAGGGAGGACCGGGGAGCTGTTTTTT. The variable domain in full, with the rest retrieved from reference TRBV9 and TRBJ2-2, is DSGVTQTPKHLITATGQRVTLRCSPRSGDLSVYWYQQSLDQGLQFLIQYYNGEERAKGNILERFSAQQFPDLHSELNLSSLELGDSALYFCASSVGGTGRTGELFFGEGSRLTVL.

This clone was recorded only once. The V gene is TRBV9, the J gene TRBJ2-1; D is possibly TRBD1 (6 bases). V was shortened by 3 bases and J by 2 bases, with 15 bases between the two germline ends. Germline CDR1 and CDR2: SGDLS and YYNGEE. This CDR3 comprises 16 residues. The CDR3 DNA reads TGTGCCAGCAGCGCTACAGGGCGCGCCACCTACAATGAGCAGTTCTTC. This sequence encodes CASSATGRATYNEQFF.

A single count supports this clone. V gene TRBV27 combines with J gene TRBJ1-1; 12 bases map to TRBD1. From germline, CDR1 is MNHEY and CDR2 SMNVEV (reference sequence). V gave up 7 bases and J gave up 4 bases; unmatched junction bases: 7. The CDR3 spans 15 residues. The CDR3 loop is CASTSGTGGFTEAFF. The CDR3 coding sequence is TGTGCCAGCACGTCCGGGACAGGGGGCTTCACTGAAGCTTTCTTT.

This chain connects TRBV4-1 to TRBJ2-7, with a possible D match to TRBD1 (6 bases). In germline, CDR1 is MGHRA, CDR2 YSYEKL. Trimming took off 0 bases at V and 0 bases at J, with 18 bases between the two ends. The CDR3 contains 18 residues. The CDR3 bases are TGCGCCAGCAGCCAAGATTGGGCCGAAGGCAGGGGCTCCTACGAGCAGTACTTC. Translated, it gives CASSQDWAEGRGSYEQYF.

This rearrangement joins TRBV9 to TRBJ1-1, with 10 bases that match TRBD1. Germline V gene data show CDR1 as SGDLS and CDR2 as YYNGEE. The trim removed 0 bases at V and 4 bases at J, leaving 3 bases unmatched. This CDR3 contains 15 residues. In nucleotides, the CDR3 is TGTGCCAGCAGCGTAGGGGGACAGGGGAGCACTGAAGCTTTCTTT. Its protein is CASSVGGQGSTEAFF.

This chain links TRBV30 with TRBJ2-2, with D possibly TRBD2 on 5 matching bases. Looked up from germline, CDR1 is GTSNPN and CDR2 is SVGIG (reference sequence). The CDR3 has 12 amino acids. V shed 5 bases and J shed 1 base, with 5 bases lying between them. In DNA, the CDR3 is TGTGCCTGGGGAGGGAACACCGGGGAGCTGTTTTTT. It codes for CAWGGNTGELFF.

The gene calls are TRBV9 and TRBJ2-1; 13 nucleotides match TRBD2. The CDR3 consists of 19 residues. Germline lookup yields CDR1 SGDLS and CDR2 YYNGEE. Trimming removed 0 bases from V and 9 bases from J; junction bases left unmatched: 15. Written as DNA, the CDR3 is TGTGCCAGCAGCGTAGCAACTAGCGGGGGGGCCCTGGCCACGGGTGAGCAGTTCTTC. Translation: CASSVATSGGALATGEQFF.

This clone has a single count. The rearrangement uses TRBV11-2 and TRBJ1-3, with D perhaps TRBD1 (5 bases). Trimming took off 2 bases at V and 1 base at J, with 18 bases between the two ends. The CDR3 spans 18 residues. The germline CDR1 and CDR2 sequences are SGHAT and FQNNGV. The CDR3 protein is CASSLRLINQGSGNTIYF. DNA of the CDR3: TGTGCCAGCAGCTTAAGGCTCATTAATCAGGGATCTGGAAACACCATATATTTT.

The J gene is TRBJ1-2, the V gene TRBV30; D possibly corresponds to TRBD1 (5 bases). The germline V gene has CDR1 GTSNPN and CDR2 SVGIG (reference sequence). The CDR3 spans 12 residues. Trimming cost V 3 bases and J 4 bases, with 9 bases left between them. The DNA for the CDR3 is TGTGCCTGGAGGGGGGACTTCTATGGCTACACCTTC. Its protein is CAWRGDFYGYTF.

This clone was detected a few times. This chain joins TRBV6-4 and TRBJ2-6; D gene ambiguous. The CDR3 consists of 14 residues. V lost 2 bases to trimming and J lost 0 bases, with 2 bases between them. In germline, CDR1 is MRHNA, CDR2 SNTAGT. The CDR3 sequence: CASSDRSGANVLTF. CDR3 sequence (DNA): TGTGCCAGCAGTGACCGCTCTGGGGCCAACGTCCTGACTTTC.

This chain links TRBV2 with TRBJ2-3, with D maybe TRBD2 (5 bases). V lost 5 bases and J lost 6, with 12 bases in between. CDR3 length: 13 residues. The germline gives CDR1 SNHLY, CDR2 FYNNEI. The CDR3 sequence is CASSSGVADTQYF. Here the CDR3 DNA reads TGTGCCAGCAGTAGCGGAGTCGCGGATACGCAGTATTTT.

The CDR3 DNA reads TGTGCCAGCAGTGACGGGGGGCCCTACGAGCAGTACTTC. Translated: CASSDGGPYEQYF. The rearrangement joins TRBV6-1 to TRBJ2-7, with D possibly being TRBD2 (7 bases). The length of the CDR3 is 13 residues. With 3 bases removed from V and 2 bases from J, the gap between germline ends came to 8 bases. Looked up from germline, CDR1 is MNHNS and CDR2 is SASEGT.

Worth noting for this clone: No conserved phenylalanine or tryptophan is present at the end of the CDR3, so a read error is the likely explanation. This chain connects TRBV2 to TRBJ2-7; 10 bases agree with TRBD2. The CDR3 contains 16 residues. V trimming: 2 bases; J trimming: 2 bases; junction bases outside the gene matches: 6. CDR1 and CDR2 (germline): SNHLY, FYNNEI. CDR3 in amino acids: CASSESGGVLPYEQYL. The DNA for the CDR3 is TGTGCCAGCAGTGAAAGCGGGGGGGTCCTGCCCTACGAGCAGTACCTC.

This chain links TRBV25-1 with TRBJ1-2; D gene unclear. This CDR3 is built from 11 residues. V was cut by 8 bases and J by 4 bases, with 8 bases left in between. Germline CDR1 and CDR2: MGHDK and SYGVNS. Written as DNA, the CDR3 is TGTGCCAGCGCTGAGAGCTATGGCTACACCTTC. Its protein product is CASAESYGYTF.

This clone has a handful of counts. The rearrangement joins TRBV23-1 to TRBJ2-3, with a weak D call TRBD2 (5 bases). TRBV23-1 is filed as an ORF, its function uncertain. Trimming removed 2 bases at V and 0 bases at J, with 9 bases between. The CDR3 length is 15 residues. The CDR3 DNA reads TGCGCCAGCAGTCAAAATAGCGCCAGCACAGATACGCAGTATTTT. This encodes CASSQNSASTDTQYF.

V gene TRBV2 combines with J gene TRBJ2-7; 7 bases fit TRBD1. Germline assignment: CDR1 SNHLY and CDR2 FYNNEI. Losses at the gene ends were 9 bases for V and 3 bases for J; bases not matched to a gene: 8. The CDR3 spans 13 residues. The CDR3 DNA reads TGTGCCAGTATACAGGGGCGCCACTACGAGCAGTACTTC. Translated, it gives CASIQGRHYEQYF.